These 19 T cell receptor beta chains share one sample of origin, sequenced in a study of beta chain features in type 1 diabetes. Sequencing targeted expressed TCRB transcripts, as all isolated RNA had been reverse transcribed. Sequencing used immunoSEQ multiplex PCR; TCRdb keeps in-frame clones, though not all of them. The repertoire holds about 150,000 clones, with approximately 9.9% as singletons. The sample consisted of central memory CD4+ T cells from blood. The receptors were sampled from a woman aged 18 to 35 in good health.

J is TRBJ1-1 and V is TRBV5-6; the D gene is possibly TRBD1 (5 bases). Germline CDR1 SGHDT, CDR2 YYEEEE. This CDR3 spans 14 amino acids. The V end was cut by 6 bases, the J end by 0 bases, with 12 bases between. CDR3 sequence (DNA): TGTGCCAGCACTTTTGGGGCCCTGAACACTGAAGCTTTCTTT. It translates to CASTFGALNTEAFF.

In this sample, this clone turned up a few times. The identical CDR3 is also encoded by other nucleotide sequences in the sample. This chain joins TRBV25-1 and TRBJ2-3; D unresolved. CDR1 MGHDK and CDR2 SYGVNS come from the germline V gene. CDR3 length: 12 amino acids. V dropped 5 bases and J dropped 6 bases, with 9 bases sitting between them. CDR3: CASSLSGDTQYF. CDR3 sequence (DNA): TGTGCCAGCAGTCTCTCGGGTGATACGCAGTATTTT.

The V call is TRBV4-3, the J call TRBJ2-7; 9 bases align to TRBD1. Trimming took 2 bases from V and 2 from J; bases not matched to a gene: 7. This CDR3 has 16 amino acids. The germline V gene encodes CDR1 LGHNA and CDR2 YSLEER. This CDR3 is CASSQSDRGGPYEQYF. CDR3 DNA: TGCGCCAGCAGCCAATCGGACAGGGGAGGACCCTACGAGCAGTACTTC.

This chain uses TRBV9 with TRBJ2-5, with D perhaps TRBD2 (6 bases). Germline CDR1 reads SGDLS; CDR2 reads YYNGEE. The CDR3 runs 14 residues. Trimming stripped 1 base from V and 5 bases from J, with 12 bases between. CDR3 loop: CASSVRPGGETQYF. The CDR3 nucleotides are TGTGCCAGCAGCGTACGCCCTGGGGGGGAGACCCAGTACTTC.

V usage is TRBV4-2 and J usage is TRBJ2-1; TRBD2 aligns across 9 bases. The CDR3 covers 18 residues. V lost 4 bases to trimming and J lost 2 bases; unmatched junction nucleotides: 12. Per the germline V gene, CDR1 is LGHNA and CDR2 is YNFKEQ. The CDR3 loop reads CASSPSSGSGGTYNEQFF. Written as DNA, the CDR3 is TGTGCCAGCAGCCCTTCGAGCGGAAGCGGGGGGACCTACAATGAGCAGTTCTTC.

The chain combines TRBV4-1 with TRBJ2-5, with 14 positions matching TRBD2. The CDR3 has 17 amino acids. Losses at the gene ends were 4 bases for V and 4 bases for J; bases not matched to a gene: 8. Germline lookup yields CDR1 MGHRA and CDR2 YSYEKL. CDR3 sequence: CASSRGLAGGGGETQYF. For the CDR3, the DNA is TGCGCCAGCAGCCGAGGACTAGCGGGGGGTGGAGGAGAGACCCAGTACTTC.

This chain joins TRBV30 and TRBJ2-1; the D is unclear. Germline values: CDR1 GTSNPN, CDR2 SVGIG (reference sequence). The CDR3 runs to 13 residues. V was cut by 4 bases and J by 0 bases, with 7 bases left in between. CDR3 nucleotides: TGTGCCTGGACGCCCAGCTCCTACAATGAGCAGTTCTTC. Its protein product is CAWTPSSYNEQFF.

V and J are TRBV4-3 and TRBJ2-3; D gene ambiguous. CDR3 size: 16 residues. The V end lost 1 base, the J end lost 0 bases, and 11 bases lay between the germline ends. Looked up from germline, CDR1 is LGHNA and CDR2 is YSLEER. The CDR3 DNA is TGCGCCAGCAGCCAAGTCGACCTGACTAGCACAGATACGCAGTATTTT. Protein product: CASSQVDLTSTDTQYF.

This rearrangement joins TRBV6-1 to TRBJ2-5; D gene unclear. Between the trimmed V and J ends, which lost 2 bases and 1 base, there was a span of 5 bases. This CDR3 comprises 13 residues. CDR1 is MNHNS and CDR2 is SASEGT in the germline V gene. The CDR3, as DNA: TGTGCCAGCAGTGAACGTCGCCAAGAGACCCAGTACTTC. Protein: CASSERRQETQYF.

Details on this clone: Germline and junction disagree at one end, which may indicate a read error. The rearrangement links TRBV7-2 to TRBJ2-3; 8 nucleotides agree with TRBD2. The CDR3 extends over 11 amino acids. CDR1 is SGHTA, CDR2 FQGNSA, per germline. The CDR3 DNA reads TGTGCCAGCAGCTTAGCCGGGACTAGACATTTT. Its protein is CASSLAGTRHF.

V usage is TRBV27 and J usage is TRBJ2-5, with a possible D match to TRBD1 (6 bases). Matching the DNA end better, TRBJ2-7 makes the J call doubtful. Germline-derived CDR1 and CDR2 are MNHEY and SMNVEV (reference sequence). This CDR3 is 14 amino acids long. The CDR3 coding sequence is TGTGCCAGCAGTCCAAAGCACAGGGTCTACGAGCAGTACTTC. This gives the protein CASSPKHRVYEQYF.

This clone was counted only a few times. The chain combines TRBV27 with TRBJ2-3; 8 bases are shared with TRBD2. There are 15 residues in the CDR3. J gave up 5 bases and V 2 bases, and 6 bases lay outside the gene matches. The V gene's germline CDR1 is MNHEY and CDR2 SMNVEV (reference sequence). The CDR3 DNA reads TGTGCCAGCAGTTTAGGACTAGCTACGAGAGATACGCAGTATTTT. This translates into CASSLGLATRDTQYF.

V is TRBV5-4 and J is TRBJ2-5; TRBD1 matches 8 bases. This CDR3 spans 16 amino acids. J was trimmed by 2 bases and V by 3 bases; bases with no gene match: 9. CDR1 SGHNT and CDR2 YYREEE come from the germline V gene (reference sequence). In DNA, the CDR3 is TGTGCCAGCAGCTCCCCCCGGGACAGGCATCAAGAGACCCAGTACTTC. This encodes CASSSPRDRHQETQYF.

The chain combines TRBV4-1 with TRBJ2-1; D not certain. This CDR3 region has 14 residues. From germline, CDR1 is MGHRA and CDR2 YSYEKL. V was trimmed by 0 bases and J by 6 bases, leaving 9 bases between them. The CDR3 DNA reads TGCGCCAGCAGCCAAGAGGGCGCGATCAATGAGCAGTTCTTC. Amino acids: CASSQEGAINEQFF.

This clone was recorded only once. The chain combines TRBV20-1 with TRBJ1-1; D uncertain. Germline lookup yields CDR1 DFQATT and CDR2 SNEGSKA (reference sequence). Trimming left V 6 bases short and J 5 bases short, with 10 bases between. This CDR3 has 11 amino acids. The CDR3 nucleotides are TGCAGTGCCCAACAAAAAACTGAAGCTTTCTTT. Encoded protein: CSAQQKTEAFF.

In DNA, the CDR3 is TGTGCCAGCAGCTTGGGGACTCTGGGCACTGAAGCTTTCTTT. It codes for CASSLGTLGTEAFF. This sequence joins TRBV7-9 and TRBJ1-1, with TRBD1 as a possible D gene (5 bases). Trimming pared 3 bases from V and 4 bases from J, leaving 12 bases between. This CDR3 has 14 residues. CDR1 is SEHNR, CDR2 FQNEAQ, per germline (reference sequence).

The genes are TRBV4-2 and TRBJ2-3; D gene uncertain. CDR1 is LGHNA, CDR2 YNFKEQ, per germline. The CDR3 sequence is 14 residues long. Trimming removed 3 bases from V and 0 bases from J, with 7 bases in between. CDR3: CASSQTLSTDTQYF. CDR3 DNA: TGTGCCAGCAGCCAGACACTTAGCACAGATACGCAGTATTTT.

The J gene is TRBJ2-2, the V gene TRBV5-1; perhaps TRBD2 as D (6 bases). The CDR3 spans 15 residues. Per germline, CDR1 SGHRS and CDR2 YFSETQ. Trimming pared 4 bases from V and 6 bases from J, leaving 16 bases between. DNA of the CDR3: TGCGCCAGCAGCCGGGACTTAACGCCCCCCGGGGAGCTGTTTTTT. Amino acids: CASSRDLTPPGELFF.

This chain connects TRBV19 to TRBJ1-2; D uncertain. Germline V lookup: CDR1 LNHDA, CDR2 SQIVND (reference sequence). The ends were cut back, 4 bases at V and 6 bases at J, with 12 bases in the middle. The CDR3 has 13 residues. The CDR3 loop is CASSTGYLDGYTF. DNA of the CDR3: TGTGCCAGTAGTACAGGATACCTCGATGGCTACACCTTC.